The clone carrying this T cell receptor (beta chain) was picked up a small number of times. TCRdb analysed the 5' RACE reads with MiXCR anew, one entry per CDR3 protein. The sample consists of under 1 million distinct CDR3 sequences, over 9% of them appearing once. This specimen belongs to a study of identical twins. The CDR3 covers 13 residues. The germline V gene encodes CDR1 SGDLS and CDR2 YYNGEE. V was cut by 4 bases and J by 4 bases, with 9 bases left in between. These data also formed part of another study, on yellow fever vaccine responses in identical twins.

This sequence was found in a woman aged 18-29 years in good health. The chain carries TRBV9 and TRBJ1-3; D ambiguous. The sequenced material came from PBMCs. The CDR3 DNA follows: TGTGCCAGCAGCCCCCACGGAGGAAACACCATATATTTT. Translation: CASSPHGGNTIYF.